This passage covers 7 T cell receptor beta chains from one sample sequenced in a study of naive and memory T cell subsets. Two oligonucleotides, mixed equimolar, formed the beta constant-region primer covering TRBC1 and TRBC2. Four rounds of PCR amplified the ligated cDNA using nested alpha and beta constant-region primers plus SP2. TCRdb called the UMI-ligation and nested PCR reads again in MiXCR, with one record for every CDR3 protein. The table has more than 100,000 distinct CDR3 sequences, approximately 37% seen once. What was sequenced was central memory CD4+ T cells from blood. The receptor set was obtained from a human donor in good health.

This clonotype appeared a few times. The gene calls are TRBV5-5 and TRBJ1-2; D remains ambiguous. The length of the CDR3 is 13 residues. Germline values: CDR1 SGHKS, CDR2 YYEKEE (reference sequence). The V end was cut by 4 bases, the J end by 5 bases, with 12 bases between. The CDR3 sequence is CASSLGIAYGYTF. DNA of the CDR3: TGTGCCAGCAGCCTCGGGATAGCTTATGGCTACACCTTC.

The J gene is TRBJ2-7, the V gene TRBV3-1; 8 nucleotides match TRBD2. The CDR3 spans 14 residues. CDR1 is LGHDT and CDR2 is YNNKEL in the germline V gene (reference sequence). With 2 bases clipped from V and 4 bases from J, the junction kept 4 bases outside the gene matches. CDR3 loop: CASSQTGGRYEQYF. For the CDR3, the DNA is TGTGCCAGCAGCCAAACCGGCGGGAGGTACGAGCAGTACTTC.

V gene TRBV6-1 combines with J gene TRBJ2-3; 12 nucleotides agree with TRBD2. Germline trimming cut 7 bases from V and 6 bases from J; bases unmatched to any gene: 14. Looked up from germline, CDR1 is MNHNS and CDR2 is SASEGT. The CDR3 loop spans 17 amino acids. This chain's CDR3 is CASTHRLGLAGGDTQYF. The CDR3 DNA follows: TGTGCCAGCACCCACCGCCTCGGGCTAGCGGGGGGGGATACGCAGTATTTT.

J is TRBJ2-3 and V is TRBV29-1; D is perhaps TRBD1 or TRBD2 (5 bases each). The V end was cut by 5 bases, the J end by 5 bases, with 11 bases between. Germline loops: CDR1 SQVTM, CDR2 ANQGSEA. The CDR3 extends over 12 amino acids. The CDR3 nucleotides are TGCAGCGTTCCCTGGGGGTTAGATACGCAGTATTTT. This codes for CSVPWGLDTQYF.

This clonotype has more than one count but fewer than ten. This rearrangement joins TRBV4-3 to TRBJ1-2; D gene unclear. This CDR3 region has 14 residues. Germline V gene sequence: CDR1 LGHNA, CDR2 YSLEER. V was shortened by 0 bases and J by 7 bases, with 12 bases between the two germline ends. The CDR3 region is CASSQDLASRGYTF. CDR3 DNA sequence: TGCGCCAGCAGCCAAGATCTCGCGTCGCGTGGCTACACCTTC.

V usage is TRBV27 and J usage is TRBJ1-3; tentatively, D is TRBD1 (6 bases). CDR1 and CDR2 from the germline V gene are MNHEY and SMNVEV (reference sequence). The CDR3 consists of 15 residues. V lost 3 bases to trimming and J lost 4 bases, with 13 bases between them. The CDR3 loop is CASSFRPGVGNTIYF. The CDR3 region has the DNA TGTGCCAGCAGTTTTCGCCCAGGGGTCGGAAACACCATATATTTT.

The chain is built from TRBV4-2 and TRBJ1-4, with TRBD1 matching over 8 bases. Germline values: CDR1 LGHNA, CDR2 YNFKEQ. The CDR3 covers 17 residues. The junction had 15 bases not matched to a gene; V was cut back by 1 base and J by 11 bases. CDR3 bases: TGTGCCAGCAGCCAAGGACCCTCCCGGGACAGGACGAAGAAACTGTTTTTT. Translating it yields CASSQGPSRDRTKKLFF.